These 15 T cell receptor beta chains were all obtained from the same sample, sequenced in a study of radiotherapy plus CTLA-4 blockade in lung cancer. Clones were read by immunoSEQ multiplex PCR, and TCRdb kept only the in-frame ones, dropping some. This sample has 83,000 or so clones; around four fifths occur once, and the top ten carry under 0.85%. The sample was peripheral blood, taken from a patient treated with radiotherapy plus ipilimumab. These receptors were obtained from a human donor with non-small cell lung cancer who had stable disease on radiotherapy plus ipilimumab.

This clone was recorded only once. CDR3 loop: CASSIGPGSYEQYF. DNA of the CDR3: TGTGCCAGTAGTATAGGCCCCGGATCTTACGAGCAGTACTTC. The V and J genes are TRBV19 and TRBJ2-7; no clear D gene. The germline V gene encodes CDR1 LNHDA and CDR2 SQIVND (reference sequence). Trimming took 1 base from V and 4 from J, leaving 11 bases between them. The CDR3 runs to 14 residues.

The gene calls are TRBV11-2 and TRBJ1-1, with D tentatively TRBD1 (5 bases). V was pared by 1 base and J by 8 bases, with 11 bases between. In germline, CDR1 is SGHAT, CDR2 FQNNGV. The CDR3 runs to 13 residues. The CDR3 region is CASSLGRDSEAFF. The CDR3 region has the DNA TGTGCCAGCAGCTTAGGCAGGGACTCAGAAGCTTTCTTT.

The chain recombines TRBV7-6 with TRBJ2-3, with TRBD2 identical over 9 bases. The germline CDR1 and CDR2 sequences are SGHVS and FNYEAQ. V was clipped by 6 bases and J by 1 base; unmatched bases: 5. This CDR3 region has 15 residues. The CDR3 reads CASRFSGSGTDTQYF. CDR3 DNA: TGTGCCAGCAGGTTTAGCGGGAGTGGCACAGATACGCAGTATTTT.

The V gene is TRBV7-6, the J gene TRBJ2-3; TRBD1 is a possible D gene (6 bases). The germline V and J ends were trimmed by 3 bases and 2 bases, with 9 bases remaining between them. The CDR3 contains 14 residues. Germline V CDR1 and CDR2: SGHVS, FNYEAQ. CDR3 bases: TGTGCCAGCAGCTTGGGGGCCAACACAGATACGCAGTATTTT. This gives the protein CASSLGANTDTQYF.

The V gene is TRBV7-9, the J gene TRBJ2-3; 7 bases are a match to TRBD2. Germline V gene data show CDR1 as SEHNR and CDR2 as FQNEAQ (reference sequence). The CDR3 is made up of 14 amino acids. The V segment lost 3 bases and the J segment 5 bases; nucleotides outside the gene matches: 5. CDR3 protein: CASSLSSGEDTQYF. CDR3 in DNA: TGTGCCAGCAGCTTGTCTAGCGGAGAAGATACGCAGTATTTT.

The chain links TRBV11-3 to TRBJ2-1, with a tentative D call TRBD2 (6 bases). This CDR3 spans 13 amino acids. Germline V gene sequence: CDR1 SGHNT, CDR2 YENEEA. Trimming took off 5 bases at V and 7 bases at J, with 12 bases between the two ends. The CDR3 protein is CASSRGTENEQFF. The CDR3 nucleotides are TGTGCCAGCAGCCGCGGGACCGAGAATGAGCAGTTCTTC. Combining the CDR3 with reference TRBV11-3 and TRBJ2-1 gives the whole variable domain EAGVVQSPRYKIIEKKQPVAFWCNPISGHNTLYWYLQNLGQGPELLIRYENEEAVDDSQLPKDRFSAERLKGVDSTLKIQPAELGDSAVYLCASSRGTENEQFFGPGTRLTVL.

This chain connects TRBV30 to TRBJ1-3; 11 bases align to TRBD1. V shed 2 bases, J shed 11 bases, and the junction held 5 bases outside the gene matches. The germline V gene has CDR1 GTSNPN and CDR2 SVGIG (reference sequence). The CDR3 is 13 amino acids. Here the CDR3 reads CAWSPWTGGAIYF. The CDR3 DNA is TGTGCCTGGAGTCCCTGGACAGGGGGCGCCATATATTTT.

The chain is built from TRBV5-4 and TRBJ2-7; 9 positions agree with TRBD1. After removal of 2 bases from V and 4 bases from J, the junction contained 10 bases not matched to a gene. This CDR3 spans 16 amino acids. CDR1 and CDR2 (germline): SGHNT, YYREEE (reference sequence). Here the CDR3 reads CASSFLGGQGGYEQYF. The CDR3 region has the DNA TGTGCCAGCAGCTTTTTAGGGGGACAGGGTGGGTACGAGCAGTACTTC.

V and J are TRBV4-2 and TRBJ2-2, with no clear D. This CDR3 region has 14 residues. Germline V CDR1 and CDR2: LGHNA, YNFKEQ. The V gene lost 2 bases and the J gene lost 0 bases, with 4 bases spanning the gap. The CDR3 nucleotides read TGTGCCAGCAGCCAACAGGCGAACACCGGGGAGCTGTTTTTT. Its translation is CASSQQANTGELFF.

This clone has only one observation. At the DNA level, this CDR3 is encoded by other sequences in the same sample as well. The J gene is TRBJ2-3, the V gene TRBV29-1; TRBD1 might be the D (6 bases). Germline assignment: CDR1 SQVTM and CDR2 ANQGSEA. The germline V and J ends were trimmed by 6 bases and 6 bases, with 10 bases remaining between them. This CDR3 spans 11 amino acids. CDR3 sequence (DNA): TGCAGCGTAGAACAGGGTGATACGCAGTATTTT. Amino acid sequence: CSVEQGDTQYF.

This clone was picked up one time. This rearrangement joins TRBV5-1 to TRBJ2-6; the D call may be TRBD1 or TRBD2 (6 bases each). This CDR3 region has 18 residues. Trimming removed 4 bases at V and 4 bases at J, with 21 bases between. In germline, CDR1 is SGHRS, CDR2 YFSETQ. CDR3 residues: CASSPGAGPWAGANVLTF. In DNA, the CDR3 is TGCGCCAGCAGCCCGGGGGCAGGGCCTTGGGCCGGGGCCAACGTCCTGACTTTC.

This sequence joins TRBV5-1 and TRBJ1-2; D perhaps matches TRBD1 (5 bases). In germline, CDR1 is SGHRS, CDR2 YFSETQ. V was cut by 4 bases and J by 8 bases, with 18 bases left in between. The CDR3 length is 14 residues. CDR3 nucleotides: TGCGCCAGCAGCCTCTTGGGACCTCCCTCGGGCTACACCTTC. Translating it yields CASSLLGPPSGYTF.

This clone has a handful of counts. This chain's CDR3 is CASSLVKGGWEKLFF. CDR3 in DNA: TGTGCCAGCAGCTTAGTAAAGGGGGGTTGGGAAAAACTGTTTTTT. The chain couples TRBV11-2 to TRBJ1-4, with a possible D match to TRBD1 (6 bases). Germline CDR1 is SGHAT and CDR2 is FQNNGV. This CDR3 region has 15 residues. V was shortened by 1 base and J by 8 bases, with 14 bases between the two germline ends.

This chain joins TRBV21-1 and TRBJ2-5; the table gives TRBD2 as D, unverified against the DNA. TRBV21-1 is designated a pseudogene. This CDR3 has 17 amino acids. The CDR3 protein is CASSKRGTSGTQETQYF. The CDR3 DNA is TGTGCCAGCAGCAAAAGGGGGACTAGCGGAACTCAAGAGACCCAGTACTTC.

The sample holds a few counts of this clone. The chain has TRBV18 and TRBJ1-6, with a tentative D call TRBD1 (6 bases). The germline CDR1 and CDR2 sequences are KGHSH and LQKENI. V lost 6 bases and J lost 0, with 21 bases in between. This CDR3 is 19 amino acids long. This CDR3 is CASSLRDTTTSSYNSPLHF. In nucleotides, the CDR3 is TGTGCCAGCTCTCTTCGGGACACCACAACGAGCTCCTATAATTCACCCCTCCACTTT.